Presented here are 32 T cell receptor beta chains from one specimen sequenced in a study of blood T cells in healthy people across ages (dated by TCRdb to 2015 to 2017). Library preparation used 5' RACE. Instrument used: Illumina HiSeq 2500. The second PCR ran for about 6 to 11 cycles and used a J-beta primer mix along with a sample-barcoded 5' primer. TCRdb reran the public reads through fastp at Q25 and MiXCR, keeping productive beta chains. All rows with the same CDR3 protein become a single entry with the most common DNA and genes. This sample gives 650,000 to 950,000 distinct CDR3 sequences in total; about 42% of them show up just once. The ten biggest clones cover about a fifth of the sample. The sample consisted of blood. These receptors came from a man in his fifties or sixties in good health.

This clonotype was seen more than once but under ten times. The chain is built from TRBV7-7 and TRBJ2-7; 7 nucleotides match TRBD2. The CDR3 is made up of 14 amino acids. The germline CDR1 and CDR2 sequences are SSHAT and FNYEAQ (reference sequence). CDR3 in amino acids: CNNPGGGCAYEQYF. The CDR3 bases are TGTAACAACCCGGGCGGGGGATGCGCCTACGAGCAGTACTTC.

This rearrangement joins TRBV4-3 to TRBJ2-7; TRBD1 might be the D (6 bases). From germline, CDR1 is LGHNA and CDR2 YSLEER. Trimming removed 1 base from V and 2 bases from J, with 12 bases in between. There are 15 residues in the CDR3. Here the CDR3 reads CASSQAVGDTYEQYF. For the CDR3, the DNA is TGCGCCAGCAGCCAAGCGGTCGGGGACACCTACGAGCAGTACTTC.

The sample holds many counts of this clonotype. The chain carries TRBV12-3 or TRBV12-4 and TRBJ1-5; D gene ambiguous. With 1 base removed from V and 0 bases from J, the gap between germline ends came to 16 bases. The CDR3 is 18 residues long. In nucleotides, the CDR3 is TGTGCCAGCAGTTTAGGGATATTAGGTGGGAATAGCAATCAGCCCCAGCATTTT. Amino acid sequence: CASSLGILGGNSNQPQHF.

The rearrangement joins TRBV7-3 to TRBJ2-7; 7 bases match TRBD1. The J call may be mistaken, given a closer DNA end match to TRBJ2-4. Germline CDR1 SGHTA, CDR2 FQGTGA. CDR3 length equals 14 residues. The CDR3 reads CASSLNRGGNIQYF. The CDR3 coding sequence is TGTGCCAGCAGCTTAAACAGGGGTGGGAACATTCAGTACTTC.

This clonotype appeared a few times. This chain connects TRBV15 to TRBJ2-1, with a tentative D call TRBD2 (6 bases). Looked up from germline, CDR1 is LNHNV and CDR2 is YYDKDF (reference sequence). Trimming removed 0 bases from V and 4 bases from J, with 10 bases in between. The CDR3 spans 15 residues. CDR3 coding DNA: TGTGCCACCAGCAGAGATCCGGGGACTTACAATGAGCAGTTCTTC. It specifies CATSRDPGTYNEQFF.

This chain connects TRBV14 to TRBJ2-7, with D possibly TRBD1 on 6 matching bases. The CDR3 extends over 15 amino acids. Germline CDR1 reads SGHDN; CDR2 reads FVKESK. Deletions cut 4 bases from V and 3 bases from J, with 16 bases between. CDR3 region: CASSLRVTGSYEQYF. DNA of the CDR3: TGTGCCAGCAGCCTCCGGGTCACAGGGAGCTACGAGCAGTACTTC.

The V call is TRBV6-2 or TRBV6-3, the J call TRBJ1-1, with 7 bases identical to TRBD1. Germline CDR1 and CDR2: MNHEY and SVGEGT. This CDR3 comprises 13 residues. V shed 7 bases, J shed 1 base, and the junction held 3 bases outside the gene matches. CDR3 loop: CASTRQGNTEAFF. DNA of the CDR3: TGTGCCAGCACTAGACAGGGGAACACTGAAGCTTTCTTT.

The gene calls are TRBV12-3 or TRBV12-4 and TRBJ2-7, with D perhaps given as TRBD1 or TRBD2 (5 bases each). The CDR3 sequence is 13 residues long. V was trimmed by 3 bases and J by 7 bases, leaving 13 bases between them. CDR3 bases: TGTGCCAGCAGTTTTGACAGCAGAGGGGAGCAGTACTTC. As protein: CASSFDSRGEQYF.

This clonotype was seen more than once but under ten times. CDR3 sequence: CASSGYRGGTEAFF. The CDR3, as DNA: TGTGCCAGCAGTGGATACAGGGGGGGGACTGAAGCTTTCTTT. The chain carries TRBV6-1 and TRBJ1-1, with 8 nucleotides matching TRBD1. Germline CDR1 and CDR2: MNHNS and SASEGT. Germline trimming cut 4 bases from V and 5 bases from J; bases unmatched to any gene: 6. The CDR3 contains 14 residues.

This clonotype was seen a handful of times. This sequence joins TRBV6-1 and TRBJ2-1; TRBD2 matches at 10 bases. In germline, CDR1 is MNHNS, CDR2 SASEGT. The CDR3 contains 14 residues. V lost 6 bases, J lost 9 bases, and 8 bases stayed unmatched. The CDR3 coding sequence is TGTGCCAGCAGCCCTGGGAGCGGGGGGGGTGAGCAGTTCTTC. It encodes CASSPGSGGGEQFF.

The chain employs TRBV19 and TRBJ1-5, with D perhaps TRBD1 (6 bases). The CDR3 spans 14 residues. Germline CDR1 and CDR2: LNHDA and SQIVND (reference sequence). The V end lost 6 bases, the J end lost 3 bases, and 12 bases lay between the germline ends. This chain's CDR3 is CASSSGTLNQPQHF. The CDR3 coding sequence is TGTGCCAGTAGCAGCGGGACACTCAATCAGCCCCAGCATTTT.

On this clonotype: A read error may explain this, as a much larger clone is one base away. This sequence joins TRBV7-9 and TRBJ1-1, with D possibly being TRBD1 (5 bases). CDR3 size: 13 residues. The germline V gene encodes CDR1 SEHNR and CDR2 FQNEAQ (reference sequence). Trimming took off 1 base at V and 4 bases at J, with 7 bases between the two ends. Here the CDR3 reads CASSLEGVTEAFF. CDR3 nucleotides: TGTGCCAGCAGCTTAGAAGGGGTCACTGAAGCTTTCTTT.

This clonotype was seen a handful of times. This chain connects TRBV20-1 to TRBJ2-7; 8 nucleotides agree with TRBD2. The DNA end lines up better with TRBJ2-5; the J call may be wrong. The CDR3 loop spans 13 amino acids. Per the germline V gene, CDR1 is DFQATT and CDR2 is SNEGSKA (reference sequence). Here the CDR3 reads CSAPGGLLGTQYF. In DNA form, the CDR3 reads TGCAGTGCACCGGGGGGGCTCTTAGGGACCCAGTACTTC.

V usage is TRBV6-5 and J usage is TRBJ2-1, with 7 positions matching TRBD1. V dropped 6 bases and J dropped 5; count of bases not matched to a gene: 10. In germline, CDR1 is MNHEY, CDR2 SVGAGI. This CDR3 is 15 amino acids long. Here the CDR3 reads CASRTRGLLDNEQFF. The DNA for the CDR3 is TGTGCCAGCAGAACAAGGGGGCTTCTCGACAATGAGCAGTTCTTC.

The chain uses TRBV7-6 and TRBJ1-6; no reliable D call. The CDR3 length is 12 residues. Looked up from germline, CDR1 is SGHVS and CDR2 is FNYEAQ. Trimming removed 5 bases from V and 12 bases from J, with 11 bases in between. CDR3 loop: CASSMDGQPLHF. CDR3 in DNA: TGTGCCAGCAGCATGGACGGGCAACCCCTCCACTTT.

This clonotype occurred a few times. The chain has TRBV4-2 and TRBJ2-5; D is possibly TRBD1 (6 bases). Looked up from germline, CDR1 is LGHNA and CDR2 is YNFKEQ. Between the trimmed V and J ends, which lost 1 base and 3 bases, there was a span of 12 bases. The CDR3 runs to 15 residues. CDR3 nucleotides: TGTGCCAGCAGCCAAGGAGGGGGTACAAAAGAGACCCAGTACTTC. Translated: CASSQGGGTKETQYF.

This chain links TRBV20-1 with TRBJ2-3; 9 nucleotides line up with TRBD2. This CDR3 comprises 15 residues. Trimming took 0 bases from V and 3 from J; bases not matched to a gene: 4. Germline V CDR1 and CDR2: DFQATT, SNEGSKA (reference sequence). CDR3 sequence reads: CSARDAGGGTDTQYF. The CDR3 coding sequence is TGCAGTGCTAGAGATGCGGGAGGGGGGACAGATACGCAGTATTTT.

As to this clonotype: The limits of the CDR3 on the DNA are not certain, so only TCRdb's listed CDR3 is given. The chain links TRBV11-2 to TRBJ2-1; the D call in the table, TRBD2, was not verified against the DNA. The CDR3 extends over 21 residues, inclusive of both ends. CDR1 and CDR2 (germline): SGHAT, FQNNGV. This chain's CDR3 is CASSLPPGTSGGAIRNEQFFF.

The V call is TRBV29-1, the J call TRBJ2-7; 7 positions match TRBD1. Germline V CDR1 and CDR2: SQVTM, ANQGSEA. Trimming took 8 bases from V and 5 from J; bases not matched to a gene: 15. The CDR3 consists of 14 residues. CDR3 coding DNA: TGCAGCCCCAGACAGGGCTTCGTTAAGAACGAGCAGTACTTC. Translating gives CSPRQGFVKNEQYF.

The J gene is TRBJ2-5, the V gene TRBV7-6, with 10 bases aligning to TRBD2. CDR1 is SGHVS and CDR2 is FNYEAQ in the germline V gene. This CDR3 comprises 19 residues. The ends lost 2 bases at V and 4 bases at J; junction bases unmatched: 16. The CDR3 region is CASSLFTARASGRGETQYF. CDR3 sequence (DNA): TGTGCCAGCAGCTTATTCACCGCTCGGGCTAGCGGGAGAGGAGAGACCCAGTACTTC.

The V gene is TRBV29-1, the J gene TRBJ1-1; D is unclear. The CDR3 is 13 residues long. Germline V lookup: CDR1 SQVTM, CDR2 ANQGSEA. V was pared by 2 bases and J by 11 bases, with 18 bases between. CDR3 sequence reads: CSVETEFGGVAFF. The DNA of the CDR3 is TGCAGCGTTGAAACTGAGTTCGGCGGGGTGGCTTTCTTT. Complete variable domain (other parts from reference TRBV29-1 and TRBJ1-1): SAVISQKPSRDICQRGTSLTIQCQVDSQVTMMFWYRQQPGQSLTLIATANQGSEATYESGFVIDKFPISRPNLTFSTLTVSNMSPEDSSIYLCSVETEFGGVAFFGQGTRLTVV.

This clonotype was picked up one time. This rearrangement joins TRBV3-1 to TRBJ1-1; no clear D gene. This CDR3 has 15 amino acids. Per the germline V gene, CDR1 is LGHDT and CDR2 is YNNKEL (reference sequence). The ends were cut back, 4 bases at V and 0 bases at J, with 12 bases in the middle. CDR3 in amino acids: CASSPVGCLNTEAFF. The CDR3 DNA follows: TGTGCCAGCAGCCCAGTCGGCTGCCTGAACACTGAAGCTTTCTTT.

The chain links TRBV12-3 or TRBV12-4 to TRBJ2-1, with TRBD2 matching over 10 bases. There are 14 residues in the CDR3. V trimming: 5 bases; J trimming: 8 bases; junction bases outside the gene matches: 6. CDR3 sequence (DNA): TGTGCCAGCAGTCTAGGACTAGCGGTCGATGAGCAGTTCTTC. It translates to CASSLGLAVDEQFF.

This rearrangement joins TRBV4-3 to TRBJ2-7; 9 bases line up with TRBD1. The CDR3 covers 15 residues. After removal of 6 bases from V and 3 bases from J, the junction contained 9 bases not matched to a gene. From germline, CDR1 is LGHNA and CDR2 YSLEER. The CDR3 loop is CASSPGDRVFYEQYF. For the CDR3, the DNA is TGCGCCAGCAGTCCCGGGGACAGGGTCTTCTACGAGCAGTACTTC.

This clonotype was counted a few times. This chain links TRBV6-6 with TRBJ2-7, with TRBD1 identical over 9 bases. The ends lost 2 bases at V and 3 bases at J; junction bases unmatched: 5. The CDR3 totals 15 residues. Germline V CDR1 and CDR2: MNHNY, SVGAGI (reference sequence). This CDR3 reads CASSYGQGSYYEQYF. DNA of the CDR3: TGTGCCAGCAGTTACGGACAGGGGAGTTACTACGAGCAGTACTTC.

CDR3 coding DNA: TGTGCCAGCAGCCCAGGCATAACCAAAAACATTCAGTACTTC. Encoded protein: CASSPGITKNIQYF. This chain connects TRBV9 to TRBJ2-4; D remains ambiguous. Germline loops: CDR1 SGDLS, CDR2 YYNGEE. Trimming stripped 4 bases from V and 2 bases from J, with 10 bases between. This CDR3 region has 14 residues.

This clonotype was detected ten times or more. In DNA form, the CDR3 reads TGTGCCTGGAGTGCGGGGGGCCCTTTTGGGCAGTATTTT. Translated, it gives CAWSAGGPFGQYF. The V call is TRBV30, the J call TRBJ2-3; the D gene is possibly TRBD2 (7 bases). CDR1 is GTSNPN and CDR2 is SVGIG in the germline V gene (reference sequence). The CDR3 consists of 13 residues. The V end lost 1 base, the J end lost 11 bases, and 16 bases lay between the germline ends.

The chain uses TRBV3-1 and TRBJ1-1, with a weak D call TRBD1 (6 bases). CDR3 length equals 15 residues. Germline V CDR1 and CDR2: LGHDT, YNNKEL (reference sequence). With 1 base removed from V and 4 bases from J, the gap between germline ends came to 13 bases. CDR3 nucleotides: TGTGCCAGCAGCCAAGGCCTAAGGGGGGGCACTGAAGCTTTCTTT. This encodes CASSQGLRGGTEAFF.

This clonotype was observed once. One junction end does not reproduce the germline sequence, and a read error may be involved. V gene TRBV7-3 combines with J gene TRBJ1-1, with D unclear. CDR3 length: 13 residues. Germline CDR1 SGHTA, CDR2 FQGTGA. The CDR3 loop is CACSPTTTREAFF. The CDR3 nucleotides read TGTGCCTGCAGCCCGACAACTACGAGGGAAGCTTTCTTT.

This clonotype was observed a few times. J is TRBJ2-5 and V is TRBV7-2, with unresolved D. V was shortened by 4 bases and J by 1 base, with 10 bases between the two germline ends. Germline loops: CDR1 SGHTA, CDR2 FQGNSA. The CDR3 is made up of 14 amino acids. The CDR3 DNA reads TGTGCCAGCAGCTATAATTACGGCCAAGAGACCCAGTACTTC. This translates into CASSYNYGQETQYF.

The chain links TRBV5-5 to TRBJ2-4; D is possibly TRBD1 (6 bases). The end of the DNA fits TRBJ2-7 better, so the J call may be wrong. This CDR3 comprises 14 residues. CDR1 is SGHKS, CDR2 YYEKEE, per germline (reference sequence). CDR3 loop: CASSSSGQTYEQYF. DNA for the CDR3: TGTGCCAGCAGCTCGTCTGGACAGACCTACGAGCAGTACTTC.

The chain combines TRBV7-2 with TRBJ2-3, with D unresolved. CDR1 is SGHTA and CDR2 is FQGNSA in the germline V gene. This CDR3 has 14 residues. V lost 3 bases and J 1 base, leaving 8 bases between the germline ends. The CDR3 is CASSLGYGTDTQYF. Here the CDR3 DNA reads TGTGCCAGCAGCTTGGGGTACGGCACAGATACGCAGTATTTT.